A selection of T cell receptor beta chains follows, all from one sample in a study of T-cell memory formation after mild COVID-19. MiXCR, applied by TCRdb to the 5' RACE reads, yields one record per CDR3 protein. This sample has 30,000 to 35,000 distinct CDR3 sequences, with roughly 7.2% found just once. The source material was PBMCs or a T cell subset sorted from them (not recorded which). These receptors originate from a man aged 18 to 29 who had mild COVID-19 (a few samples of this study predate the infection). Cell type and time point are not known. Each CDR3 is given with its conserved first and last residue. Each record gives: D gene, J gene, V gene, clone size, CDR3 protein, CDR3 DNA. D genes are given only for firm matches. Clone size is stated in some rows and not others, as once, few, many or a class when expanded.

-	TRBJ1-2	TRBV15	few	CATSREGGSSRYGYTF	TGTGCCACCAGCAGAGAGGGGGGGAGTTCGCGCTATGGCTACACCTTC
-	TRBJ1-1	TRBV27	medium-sized	CASTLTSANTEAFF	TGTGCCAGCACCCTGACGAGTGCGAACACTGAAGCTTTCTTT
TRBD2	TRBJ2-3	TRBV12-3/TRBV12-4	-	CASSLDIAGSTDTQYF	TGTGCCAGCAGTTTAGATATAGCGGGGTCCACAGATACGCAGTATTTT
TRBD2	TRBJ2-1	TRBV12-3/TRBV12-4	many	CASSLRLAEYNEQFF	TGTGCCAGCAGTCTGCGACTAGCGGAGTACAATGAGCAGTTCTTC
-	TRBJ1-2	TRBV5-1	many	CASSSGQGTYGYTF	TGCGCCAGCAGCTCGGGGCAGGGAACCTATGGCTACACCTTC
TRBD1	TRBJ2-1	TRBV12-3/TRBV12-4	many	CASSPGQGLPNEQFF	TGTGCCAGCAGCCCGGGACAGGGGTTGCCCAATGAGCAGTTCTTC
-	TRBJ2-6	TRBV4-3	many	CASSADMGGVGANVLTF	TGCGCCAGCAGCGCAGATATGGGGGGCGTCGGGGCCAACGTCCTGACTTTC
-	TRBJ2-5	TRBV4-3	-	CASSQATGGGETQYF	TGCGCCAGCAGCCAAGCCACAGGGGGGGGTGAGACCCAGTACTTC
TRBD2	TRBJ2-5	TRBV6-5	-	CASSYSTSGGRETQYF	TGTGCCAGCAGTTACTCGACTAGCGGGGGGCGGGAGACCCAGTACTTC
-	TRBJ2-1	TRBV20-1	many	CSAREPLATNEQFF	TGCAGTGCTAGAGAACCCCTAGCTACCAATGAGCAGTTCTTC
TRBD1	TRBJ2-7	TRBV3-1	many	CASNRQGNEQYF	TGTGCCAGCAACCGACAGGGGAACGAGCAGTACTTC
TRBD2	TRBJ2-1	TRBV4-3	many	CASSQLAGGNYNEQFF	TGCGCCAGCAGCCAACTAGCGGGGGGGAATTACAATGAGCAGTTCTTC
TRBD1	TRBJ1-5	TRBV6-6	many	CASRTRRGQVGVRDQPQHF	TGTGCCAGCAGGACCCGGAGGGGACAGGTCGGTGTGAGGGATCAGCCCCAGCATTTT
TRBD1	TRBJ2-6	TRBV6-2/TRBV6-3	many	CASSRSRDRWTGANVLTF	TGTGCCAGCAGTCGTAGCCGGGACAGGTGGACTGGGGCCAACGTCCTGACTTTC
-	TRBJ2-1	TRBV2	-	CASSSTREQFF	TGTGCCAGCAGTAGTACGCGGGAGCAGTTCTTC
-	TRBJ1-2	TRBV7-9	few	CASSHAPFIWAGYTF	TGTGCCAGCAGCCATGCCCCCTTCATCTGGGCTGGCTACACCTTC
-	TRBJ1-2	TRBV7-3	many	CASSSQGNNYGYTF	TGTGCCAGCAGTTCTCAGGGGAATAACTATGGCTACACCTTC
-	TRBJ1-5	TRBV28	-	CASTQYQQPQHF	TGTGCCAGCACCCAGTACCAGCAGCCCCAGCATTTT
-	TRBJ2-1	TRBV12-3/TRBV12-4	many	CASSPGGTTYNEQFF	TGTGCCAGCAGTCCAGGGGGGACTACCTACAATGAGCAGTTCTTC
-	TRBJ2-2	TRBV5-4	few	CASSLAGTPPGELFF	TGTGCCAGCAGCTTGGCCGGGACCCCCCCCGGGGAGCTGTTTTTT
TRBD1	TRBJ2-5	TRBV25-1	many	CASSEQGASETQYF	TGTGCCAGCAGTGAACAGGGGGCATCGGAGACCCAGTACTTC
-	TRBJ2-3	TRBV7-9	-	CASSLGGSGTDTQYF	TGTGCCAGCAGCCTAGGGGGTAGCGGCACAGATACGCAGTATTTT
-	TRBJ1-2	TRBV19	-	CASSPEAYGYTF	TGTGCCAGTAGTCCAGAAGCCTATGGCTACACCTTC
-	TRBJ1-2	TRBV4-1	many	CASSRQGGTLYGYTF	TGCGCCAGCAGCCGCCAGGGAGGGACTCTCTATGGCTACACCTTC
TRBD2	TRBJ2-1	TRBV6-5	many	CASSQRTSGGVEQFF	TGTGCCAGCAGTCAAAGGACTAGCGGGGGAGTGGAGCAGTTCTTC
-	TRBJ1-3	TRBV11-2	few	CASSLGSRNTIYF	TGTGCCAGCAGCTTGGGGTCGAGGAACACCATATATTTT
-	TRBJ1-5	TRBV27	few	CASRGASGNQPQHF	TGTGCCAGCAGGGGGGCGTCGGGCAATCAGCCCCAGCATTTT
-	TRBJ2-2	TRBV4-1	few	CASSQEVAVTGELFF	TGCGCCAGCAGCCAAGAGGTGGCCGTCACCGGGGAGCTGTTTTTT
TRBD2	TRBJ2-3	TRBV2	few	CASGESSGVTDTQYF	TGTGCCAGCGGAGAATCTAGCGGGGTCACAGATACGCAGTATTTT
-	TRBJ2-3	TRBV29-1	many	CSVAVQGRYTQYF	TGCAGCGTCGCCGTGCAGGGACGGTATACGCAGTATTTT
TRBD2	TRBJ2-2	TRBV13	many	CASRSRGDTGELFF	TGTGCCAGCAGATCCCGGGGGGACACCGGGGAGCTGTTTTTT
TRBD2	TRBJ2-3	TRBV4-3	once	CASKRVAGGDTQYF	TGCGCCAGCAAACGGGTAGCGGGTGGGGATACGCAGTATTTT
-	TRBJ1-6	TRBV10-3	many	CAISGQGNSPLHF	TGTGCCATCAGCGGGCAGGGGAATTCACCCCTCCACTTT
TRBD1	TRBJ2-7	TRBV2	-	CASAGTGGHEQYF	TGTGCCAGCGCCGGGACAGGGGGCCACGAGCAGTACTTC
-	TRBJ1-2	TRBV12-3/TRBV12-4	many	CASSTTPTATHYGYTF	TGTGCCAGCAGTACCACTCCGACAGCGACCCACTATGGCTACACCTTC
-	TRBJ2-4	TRBV6-2/TRBV6-3	many	CASSYDPRTDGIAKNIQYF	TGTGCCAGCAGTTACGATCCCCGGACGGACGGTATAGCCAAAAACATTCAGTACTTC
-	TRBJ1-1	TRBV20-1	-	CSARDEGVNTEAFF	TGCAGTGCTAGAGATGAGGGAGTGAACACTGAAGCTTTCTTT
-	TRBJ1-6	TRBV11-2	many	CASSAKDNSPLHF	TGTGCCAGCAGCGCGAAGGATAATTCACCCCTCCACTTT
-	TRBJ1-5	TRBV20-1	many	CSASTWGQGQPQHF	TGCAGTGCTAGCACATGGGGTCAGGGTCAGCCCCAGCATTTT
-	TRBJ1-4	TRBV5-1	many	CASSPAGVESEKLFF	TGCGCCAGCAGCCCCGCTGGAGTAGAAAGTGAAAAACTGTTTTTT
TRBD1	TRBJ1-5	TRBV4-2	many	CASSQNPGTGGDEPQHF	TGTGCCAGCAGCCAGAACCCCGGGACAGGGGGAGACGAGCCCCAGCATTTT
-	TRBJ1-5	TRBV20-1	many	CSARDPRVGRNQPQHF	TGCAGTGCTAGAGATCCCCGTGTGGGGCGCAATCAGCCCCAGCATTTT
TRBD2	TRBJ2-1	TRBV19	few	CASSPGLAGGMIHHSYNEQFF	TGTGCCAGTAGTCCAGGACTAGCGGGGGGCATGATACATCACTCCTACAATGAGCAGTTCTTC
TRBD1	TRBJ1-3	TRBV6-5	-	CASRRDRGDTIYF	TGTGCCAGCAGGCGGGACAGGGGGGACACCATATATTTT
-	TRBJ2-3	TRBV11-2	-	CASSLRPLTLGSDTQYF	TGTGCCAGCAGCTTACGGCCTCTGACTTTGGGGTCAGATACGCAGTATTTT
TRBD1	TRBJ2-3	TRBV7-6	many	CASSLGVGQLNTQYF	TGTGCCAGCAGCTTAGGGGTGGGACAGTTGAATACGCAGTATTTT
-	TRBJ1-2	TRBV4-3	many	CASSQEAGYYGYTF	TGCGCCAGCAGCCAAGAAGCGGGGTACTATGGCTACACCTTC
-	TRBJ2-3	TRBV6-2/TRBV6-3	few	CASSHKDRRADTQYF	TGTGCCAGCAGCCACAAAGATCGGAGAGCAGATACGCAGTATTTT